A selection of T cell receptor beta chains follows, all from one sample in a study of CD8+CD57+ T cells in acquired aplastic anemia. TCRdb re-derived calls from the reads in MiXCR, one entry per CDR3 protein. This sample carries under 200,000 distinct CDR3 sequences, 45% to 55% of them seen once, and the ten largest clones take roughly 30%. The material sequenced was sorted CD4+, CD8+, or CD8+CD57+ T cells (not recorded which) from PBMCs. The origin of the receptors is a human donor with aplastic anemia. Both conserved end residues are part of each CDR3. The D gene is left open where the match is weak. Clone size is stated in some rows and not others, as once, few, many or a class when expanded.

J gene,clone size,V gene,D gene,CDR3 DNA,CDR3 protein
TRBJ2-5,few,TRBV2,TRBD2,TGTGCCAGCAGCTTATGGCGGGAGGAAGAGACCCAGTACTTC,CASSLWREEETQYF
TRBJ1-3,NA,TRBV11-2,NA,TGTGCCAGCAGTCGTGCGACAGAGGGTTTTAACACCATATATTTT,CASSRATEGFNTIYF
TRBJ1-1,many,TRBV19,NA,TGTGCCAGTAGTATAGGGGCCGATGAAGCTTTCTTT,CASSIGADEAFF
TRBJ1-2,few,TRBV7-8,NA,TGTGCCAGCTCCCAGGGAGCTAACTATGGCTACACCTTC,CASSQGANYGYTF
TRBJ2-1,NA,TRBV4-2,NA,TGTGCCAGCAGCCAACAATTTGGCTCCTACAATGAGCAGTTCTTC,CASSQQFGSYNEQFF
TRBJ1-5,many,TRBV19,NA,TGTGCCAGTAGTAACACAGAGATTAATCAGCCCCAGCATTTT,CASSNTEINQPQHF
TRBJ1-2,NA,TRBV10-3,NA,TGTGCCATCAGTGAGTCGATGGAACATTATGGCTACACCTTC,CAISESMEHYGYTF
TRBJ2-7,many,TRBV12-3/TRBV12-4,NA,TGTGCCAGCAGCACCGGGACAATCTACGAGCAGTACTTC,CASSTGTIYEQYF
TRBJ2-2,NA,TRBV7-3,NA,TGTGCCAGCAGCTCGGCTGCTGGGGCGGGCACCGGGGAGCTGTTTTTT,CASSSAAGAGTGELFF
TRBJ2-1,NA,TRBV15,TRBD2,TGTGCCACCAGCAGTAGTAACCTAGCGGGAGGGGATGAGCAGTTCTTC,CATSSSNLAGGDEQFF
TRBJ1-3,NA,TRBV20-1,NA,TGCAGTGCTAGAGATACCGGATCGGGGGTCGGAAACACCATATATTTT,CSARDTGSGVGNTIYF
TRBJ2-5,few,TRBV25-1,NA,TGTGCCAGCGCAAGAACGCGGGGGCTGCAAGAGACCCAGTACTTC,CASARTRGLQETQYF
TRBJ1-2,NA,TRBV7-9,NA,TGTGCCAGCAGCTTAGTCAGCCTTTATGGCTACACCTTC,CASSLVSLYGYTF
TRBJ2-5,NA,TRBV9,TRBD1,TGTGCCAGCAGCGTAGTAGGGACAGGAGGGGCGGAGACCCAGTACTTC,CASSVVGTGGAETQYF
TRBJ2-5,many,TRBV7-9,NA,TGTGCCAGCAGACCGTGGGACGACCAAGAGACCCAGTACTTC,CASRPWDDQETQYF
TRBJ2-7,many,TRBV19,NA,TGTGCCAGTAGTATTGGTCCGGGGTTCTCCTACGAGCAGTACTTC,CASSIGPGFSYEQYF
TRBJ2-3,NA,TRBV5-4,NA,TGTGCCAGCAGCTTGGTGGGGTCCCTTAGCACCGATACGCAGTATTTT,CASSLVGSLSTDTQYF
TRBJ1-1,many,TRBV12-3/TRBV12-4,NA,TGTGCCAGCAGTTTGGGGACGGTGAACACTGAAGCTTTCTTT,CASSLGTVNTEAFF
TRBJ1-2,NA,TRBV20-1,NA,TGCAGTGTCCTGCGATCAGACAGTACTGGCTACACCTTC,CSVLRSDSTGYTF
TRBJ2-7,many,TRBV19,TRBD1,TGTGCCAGTAGTATGGAAACAGGGACAGTCGAGCAGTACTTC,CASSMETGTVEQYF
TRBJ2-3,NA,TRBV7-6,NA,TGTGCCAGCAGCTTAGCGGCAGTCACAGATACGCAGTATTTT,CASSLAAVTDTQYF
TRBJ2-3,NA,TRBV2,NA,TGTGCCAGCAGCGCAGGCGGGGATACGCAGTATTTT,CASSAGGDTQYF
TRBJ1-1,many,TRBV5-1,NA,TGCGCCAGCAGCGTCAGGTATGAAGCTTTCTTT,CASSVRYEAFF
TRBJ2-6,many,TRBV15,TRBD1,TGTGCCACCAGCAGTGGGACAGCGCCCGTGGTCTCTGGGGCCAACGTCCTGACTTTC,CATSSGTAPVVSGANVLTF
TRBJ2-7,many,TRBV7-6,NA,TGTGCCAGCAGCCCTGCCGCAGGAGGGGGTTACGAGCAGTACTTC,CASSPAAGGGYEQYF
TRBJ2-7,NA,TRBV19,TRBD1,TGTGCCAGTAGTACCAAACAGGGGGCAGGCGAGCAGTACTTC,CASSTKQGAGEQYF
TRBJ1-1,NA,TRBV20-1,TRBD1,TGCAGTGCTAGAGATCCTAAGGGGGCCTCTGAAGCTTTCTTT,CSARDPKGASEAFF
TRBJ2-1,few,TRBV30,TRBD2,TGTGCCTGGGCCGTAGGACTAGCGGAGCAGTTCTTC,CAWAVGLAEQFF
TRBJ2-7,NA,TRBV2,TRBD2,TGTGCCAGCCACACTAGCGGGTTTACCTACGAGCAGTACTTC,CASHTSGFTYEQYF